This TCR beta chain originates from a study of cytotoxic CD8 clonotypes in ibrutinib-treated CLL. Notes on the study in general: Stable or contracted on treatment, public clonotypes were also uncommon.

J was trimmed by 7 bases and V by 2 bases; bases with no gene match: 7. Germline values: CDR1 MNHEY, CDR2 SVGAGI. The CDR3 sequence is 14 residues long. Concerning this clone itself: No antigen is known for it.

This table comes from immunoSEQ multiplex PCR, and its TCRdb copy is limited to in-frame clones, with some not included. The sample shows about 68,000 clones, roughly 72% of them seen only once. The rearrangement uses TRBV6-5 and TRBJ1-2; 7 bases agree with TRBD1. The specimen comprised PBMCs, sampled after 12 months of ibrutinib treatment. The clonotype comes from a human donor with chronic lymphocytic leukemia. DNA for the CDR3: TGTGCCAGCAGTTACGGGGCAGGGGGTTCTGGCTACACCTTC. Its translation: CASSYGAGGSGYTF.